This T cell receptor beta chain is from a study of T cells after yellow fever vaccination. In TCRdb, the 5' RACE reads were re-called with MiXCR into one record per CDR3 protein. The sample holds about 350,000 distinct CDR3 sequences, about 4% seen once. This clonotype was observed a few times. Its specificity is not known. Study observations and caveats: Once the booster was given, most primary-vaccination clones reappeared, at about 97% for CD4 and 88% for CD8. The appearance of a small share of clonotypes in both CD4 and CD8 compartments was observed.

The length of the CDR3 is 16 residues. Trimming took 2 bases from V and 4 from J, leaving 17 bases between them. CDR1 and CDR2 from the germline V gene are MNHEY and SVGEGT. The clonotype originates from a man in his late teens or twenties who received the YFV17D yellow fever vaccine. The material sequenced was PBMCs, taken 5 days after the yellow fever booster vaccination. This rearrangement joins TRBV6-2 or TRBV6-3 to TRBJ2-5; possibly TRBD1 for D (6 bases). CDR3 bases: TGTGCCAGCAGTTACGCCCCACAGGGTGCCTCAGAGACCCAGTACTTC. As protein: CASSYAPQGASETQYF.